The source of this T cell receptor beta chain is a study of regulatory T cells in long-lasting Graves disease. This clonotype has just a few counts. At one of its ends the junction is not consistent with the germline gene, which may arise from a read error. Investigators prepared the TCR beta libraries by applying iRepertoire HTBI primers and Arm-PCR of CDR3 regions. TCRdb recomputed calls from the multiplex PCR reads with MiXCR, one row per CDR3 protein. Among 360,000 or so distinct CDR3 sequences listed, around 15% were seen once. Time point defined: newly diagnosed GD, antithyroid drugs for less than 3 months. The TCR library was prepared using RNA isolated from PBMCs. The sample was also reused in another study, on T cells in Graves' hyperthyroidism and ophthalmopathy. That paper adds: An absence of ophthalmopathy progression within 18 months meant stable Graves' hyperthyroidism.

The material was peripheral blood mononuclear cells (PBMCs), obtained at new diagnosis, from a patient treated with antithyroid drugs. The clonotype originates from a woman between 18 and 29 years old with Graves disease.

The CDR3 sequence: CASSSGQGLSF. CDR3 sequence (DNA): TGTGCCAGCAGCTCGGGACAGGGCCTGAGCTTC. The rearrangement links TRBV7-3 to TRBJ2-1; 9 bases map to TRBD1. The CDR3 totals 11 residues. Germline values: CDR1 SGHTA, CDR2 FQGTGA.